This TCR beta chain was sequenced during a study of T cells in Graves' hyperthyroidism and ophthalmopathy. PBMCs were collected from an approximately 9 ml volume of fresh peripheral blood. Using RNA transcripts as the source, TCR beta CDR3 regions were amplified. The HTBI set primed first-round TCR CDR3 RT-PCR. TCRdb recomputed calls from the multiplex PCR reads with MiXCR, one row per CDR3 protein. The profile shows 300,000 to 350,000 distinct CDR3 sequences, about a sixth of them singletons. This clonotype was picked up many times. The CDR3 sequence is 15 residues long. V was trimmed by 0 bases and J by 2 bases, leaving 12 bases between them. Germline CDR1 is SGDLS and CDR2 is YYNGEE.

This rearrangement joins TRBV9 to TRBJ2-7; D remains ambiguous. The material sequenced was blood. This clonotype was sampled from a woman in her thirties or forties with Graves' ophthalmopathy. For the CDR3, the DNA is TGTGCCAGCAGCGTAGGGGCTGCTGACACCTACGAGCAGTACTTC. It yields the protein CASSVGAADTYEQYF. Full variable domain (rest looked up from reference TRBV9 and TRBJ2-7): DSGVTQTPKHLITATGQRVTLRCSPRSGDLSVYWYQQSLDQGLQFLIQYYNGEERAKGNILERFSAQQFPDLHSELNLSSLELGDSALYFCASSVGAADTYEQYFGPGTRLTVT.